These T cell receptor beta chains were read from a single sample in a study of cytomegalovirus exposure and HLA in healthy donors. The table came from immunoSEQ multiplex PCR; TCRdb's copy has only in-frame clones and leaves some out. This sample has 100,000 to 150,000 clones, with over 85% found just once. The specimen was PBMCs. Receptors were obtained from a woman aged 18-30 years in good health and CMV-seronegative. The CDR3 runs from the conserved cysteine through the conserved F or W. The order of the fields is J gene, V gene, CDR3 protein.

>TRBJ2-7|TRBV14
CASSQGYRSSYEQYF
>TRBJ1-1|TRBV19
CASSGSRAMNTEAFF
>TRBJ2-6|TRBV18
CASSEKNSGANVLTF
>TRBJ1-6|TRBV6-4
CASSDGENSPLHF
>TRBJ2-5|TRBV6-1
CASSERAGGYQETQYF
>TRBJ2-7|TRBV13
CASSLGDTEYEQYF
>TRBJ1-2|TRBV5-1
CASSPPDRARNTF
>TRBJ2-5|TRBV11-2
CASSPPDREGQYF
>TRBJ2-7|TRBV4-1
CASSQGGYEQYF
>TRBJ2-7|TRBV6-1
CASSEAWGGAGAYEQYF
>TRBJ1-2|TRBV27
CASSLYAYSGYTF
>TRBJ2-4|TRBV28
CASSFGRGQLAKNIQYF
>TRBJ2-7|TRBV25-1
CASSGLVEPCYEQYF
>TRBJ2-5|TRBV7-3
CASSPGQGGETQYF
>TRBJ2-6|TRBV5-6
CASSSLDRHPSGANVLTF
>TRBJ2-1|TRBV5-1
CASSLDPTYNEQFF
>TRBJ1-5|TRBV19
CASSGTKGALNQPQHF
>TRBJ1-4|TRBV7-2
CASSWGRTGEKLFF
>TRBJ2-1|TRBV5-8
CASSFQRGSYNEQFF
>TRBJ1-3|TRBV5-4
CASSLGTDSGNTIYF
>TRBJ1-2|TRBV29-1
CSVDRDFMRGYTF
>TRBJ2-3|TRBV4-1
CASSHHQAPVDTQYF
>TRBJ1-2|TRBV7-9
CASSEINRGLGYGYTF
>TRBJ2-2|TRBV18
CASTRQGAGELFF
>TRBJ2-7|TRBV6-4
CASSDINYEQYF
>TRBJ2-1|TRBV6-6
CASSPPNNEQFF
>TRBJ1-4|TRBV18
CASSPRALSNEKLFF
>TRBJ1-3|TRBV13
CASSSQGWGNTIYF
>TRBJ2-7|TRBV7-9
CASSLEDRSSYEQYF
>TRBJ1-1|TRBV5-1
CASSLGGTAMNTEAFF
>TRBJ2-7|TRBV30
CAWSRSGYEQYF
>TRBJ1-2|TRBV28
CASYHPDGGYGYTF
>TRBJ1-4|TRBV30
CAWSVVRGTNEKLFF
>TRBJ1-1|TRBV19
CASSIDLRQLEAFF
>TRBJ2-2|TRBV10-1
CASSGGQDTGELFF
>TRBJ2-3|TRBV21-1
CASSCKFGGYSSTDTQYF
>TRBJ2-1|TRBV7-8
CASSLEGGSPYNEQFF
>TRBJ2-7|TRBV10-3
CAISEGTMGYEQYF